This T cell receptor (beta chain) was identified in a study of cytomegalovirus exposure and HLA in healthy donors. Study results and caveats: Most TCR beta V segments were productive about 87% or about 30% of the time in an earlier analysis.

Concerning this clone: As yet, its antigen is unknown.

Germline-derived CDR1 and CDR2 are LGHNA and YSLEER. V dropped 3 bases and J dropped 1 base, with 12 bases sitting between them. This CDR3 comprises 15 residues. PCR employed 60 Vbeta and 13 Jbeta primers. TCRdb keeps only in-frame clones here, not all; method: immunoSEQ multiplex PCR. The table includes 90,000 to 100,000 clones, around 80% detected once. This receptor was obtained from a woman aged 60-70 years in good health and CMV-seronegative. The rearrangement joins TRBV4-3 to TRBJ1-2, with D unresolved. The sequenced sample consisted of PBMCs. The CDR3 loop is CASSQRAASNYGYTF. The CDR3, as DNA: TGCGCCAGCAGCCAGCGGGCCGCGAGTAACTATGGCTACACCTTC.